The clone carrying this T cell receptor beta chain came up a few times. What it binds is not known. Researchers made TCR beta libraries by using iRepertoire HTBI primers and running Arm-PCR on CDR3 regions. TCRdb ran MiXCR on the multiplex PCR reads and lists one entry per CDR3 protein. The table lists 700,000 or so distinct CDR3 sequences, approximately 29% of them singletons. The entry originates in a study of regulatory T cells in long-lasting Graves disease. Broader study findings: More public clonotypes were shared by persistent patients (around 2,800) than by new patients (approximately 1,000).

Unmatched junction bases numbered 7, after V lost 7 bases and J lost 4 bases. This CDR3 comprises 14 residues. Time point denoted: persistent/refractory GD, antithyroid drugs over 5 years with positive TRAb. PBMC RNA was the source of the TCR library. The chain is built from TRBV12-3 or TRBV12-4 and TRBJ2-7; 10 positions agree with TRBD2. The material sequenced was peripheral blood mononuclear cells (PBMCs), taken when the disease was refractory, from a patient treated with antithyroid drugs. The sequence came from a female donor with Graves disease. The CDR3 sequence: CASTPAGGPYEQYF. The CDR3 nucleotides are TGTGCCAGCACCCCAGCGGGAGGGCCATACGAGCAGTACTTC.